This TCR beta chain comes out of a study of human T cells and chemical hapten exposure. Time point in this sample: pre-sensitization, week 0. The treatment denotes: therapeutic diphenylcyclopropenone sensitization with weekly scalp DPC. Findings and limits, study-wide: Sensitizing to DPC left TCRs with a frequency above 1 in 1000 unaltered. Expanded TCRs produced significantly more large CDR3 similarity clusters than controls did.

The sample holds many counts of this clonotype. Its target is unknown. A single record per CDR3 protein comes from TCRdb applying MiXCR to the RACE reads. The top ten hold roughly 13% of the sample, which has tens of thousands of distinct CDR3 sequences, roughly 9.9% seen once. The CDR3 runs to 15 residues. Germline CDR1 is SGHVS and CDR2 is FNYEAQ. V dropped 9 bases and J dropped 5 bases, with 19 bases sitting between them. The TCR was taken from a woman aged 35 to 49 with alopecia areata. Some clones in this sample may be carry-over from other donors' samples. The sample here was whole blood, taken in connection with sensitization to the hapten diphenylcyclopropenone (DPC). The chain has TRBV7-6 and TRBJ2-2; D may match TRBD1 or TRBD2 (6 bases each). CDR3 protein: CARDLDKGGTGELFF. The DNA of the CDR3 is TGTGCCAGGGACCTGGACAAGGGGGGAACCGGGGAGCTGTTTTTT.